The rows below give T cell receptor beta chains drawn from one sample of a study of cytomegalovirus exposure and HLA in healthy donors. The repertoire was sequenced with immunoSEQ multiplex PCR; TCRdb's copy has only in-frame clones and lacks some. Seen in this sample are approximately 210,000 clones; the ten most common clones hold around 0.95%. The sample consisted of PBMCs. The receptors originated from a woman in her twenties or thirties in good health and CMV-seropositive. Both conserved end residues are part of each CDR3. The order of the fields is J gene, CDR3 length, D gene, V gene, CDR3 DNA, CDR3 protein. A D gene is named only where the DNA matches it firmly.

TRBJ2-1,12,.,TRBV5-1,TGCGCCAGCAGCTTCGAACTCAATGAGCAGTTCTTC,CASSFELNEQFF
TRBJ1-2,16,.,TRBV19,TGTGCCAGTAGTCCATACGGCACAGGGCTCAACTATGGCTACACCTTC,CASSPYGTGLNYGYTF
TRBJ2-1,15,TRBD2,TRBV2,TGTGCCAGCAGTGGAGCGGGAGGGCCGGAAAATGAGCAGTTCTTC,CASSGAGGPENEQFF
TRBJ2-5,15,TRBD2,TRBV5-6,TGTGCCAGCAGCTCAACTTCGGGGGGGCAAGAGACCCAGTACTTC,CASSSTSGGQETQYF
TRBJ2-7,15,.,TRBV19,TGTGCCAGTAGTATCGGCCCCTACGGGACCTACGAGCAGTACTTC,CASSIGPYGTYEQYF
TRBJ1-4,14,TRBD1,TRBV5-1,TGCGCCAGCAGGCCCGGGACAGGGGTGGAAAAACTGTTTTTT,CASRPGTGVEKLFF
TRBJ1-3,15,.,TRBV5-1,TGCGCCAGCAGCTTGGTCCCAGGGGCTGGAAACACCATATATTTT,CASSLVPGAGNTIYF
TRBJ2-4,16,TRBD1,TRBV15,TGTGCCACCAGCTACTACAGGGGGGACTTGGGGGGCATTCAGTACTTC,CATSYYRGDLGGIQYF
TRBJ1-3,12,.,TRBV29-1,TGCAGCGTTGTGACTCCCGGAAACACCATATATTTT,CSVVTPGNTIYF
TRBJ2-7,14,.,TRBV30,TGTGCCTGGAGTGGGGGCTGGTCCCCCTACGAGCAGTACTTC,CAWSGGWSPYEQYF
TRBJ2-1,18,TRBD2,TRBV6-1,TGTGCCAGCAGTGAAGGCCTAGCGGGAGGTACCTCCTACAATGAGCAGTTCTTC,CASSEGLAGGTSYNEQFF
TRBJ1-5,13,.,TRBV11-2,TGTGTCAGCAGCTTAGGAAGACTTCAGCCCCAGCATTTT,CVSSLGRLQPQHF
TRBJ1-1,14,TRBD1,TRBV28,TGTGCCAGCAGTTTAGGGGACAGATCCACTGAAGCTTTCTTT,CASSLGDRSTEAFF
TRBJ1-1,13,.,TRBV2,TGTGCCAGCAGTGTAGATAGAAACGTCGAAGCTTTCTTT,CASSVDRNVEAFF
TRBJ2-1,17,.,TRBV4-1,TGCGCCAGCAGCCAAGGAGTAGGCGGGGTAAGGACGAATGAGCAGTTCTTC,CASSQGVGGVRTNEQFF
TRBJ2-1,16,TRBD2,TRBV7-9,TGTGCCAGCAGACGGGGACTAGCGGGCTCCTACAATGAGCAGTTCTTC,CASRRGLAGSYNEQFF
TRBJ2-3,14,.,TRBV7-8,TGTGCCAGCAGCTTATTGACGGGTGCAGATACGCAGTATTTT,CASSLLTGADTQYF
TRBJ2-7,15,TRBD2,TRBV19,TGTGCCAGTAGTACCCCGAGCGGGAGCTCCTACGAGCAGTACTTC,CASSTPSGSSYEQYF
TRBJ2-2,15,TRBD2,TRBV4-1,TGCGCCAGCAGCCAAGTGCGGGAGAGAACCGGGGAGCTGTTTTTT,CASSQVRERTGELFF
TRBJ2-1,16,TRBD2,TRBV28,TGTGCCAGCAGTCCATACGGGAGGGCCTCCGGCGATGAGCAGTTCTTC,CASSPYGRASGDEQFF
TRBJ1-2,17,.,TRBV10-3,TGTGCCATCAGGGGGGGTGGGGACGTGGGTTCCTTGAATGGCTACACCTTC,CAIRGGGDVGSLNGYTF
TRBJ2-7,12,.,TRBV7-9,TGTGCCAGCAGCTTAGTCGGAGGCCTCGGGTACTTC,CASSLVGGLGYF
TRBJ2-7,16,TRBD2,TRBV25-1,TGTGCCAGCAGTGAGGGGGGGAGTGCAGTCTCCTACGAGCAGTACTTC,CASSEGGSAVSYEQYF
TRBJ1-3,15,.,TRBV6-5,TGTGCCAGCAGTAGAAGTGCTAACTCTGGAAACACCATATATTTT,CASSRSANSGNTIYF
TRBJ2-7,15,TRBD1,TRBV6-1,TGTGCCAGCAGTGAAACAGAGTACAGGGGCTACGAGCAGTACTTC,CASSETEYRGYEQYF
TRBJ1-1,15,.,TRBV5-1,TGCGCCAGCAGCTTGGAGGAGAACCTGAACACTGAAGCTTTCTTT,CASSLEENLNTEAFF
TRBJ1-6,15,TRBD1,TRBV19,TGTGCCAGTAGTATCCGGGACAGGGGTAATTCACCCCTCCACTTT,CASSIRDRGNSPLHF
TRBJ1-2,18,TRBD1,TRBV28,TGTGCCAGCAGTTTATCAGGGGGCGGCTCTCCCCACCTCTATGGCTACACCTTC,CASSLSGGGSPHLYGYTF
TRBJ1-1,14,.,TRBV7-9,TGTGCCAGCAGCTTAGACGGTGAAACCACTGAAGCTTTCTTT,CASSLDGETTEAFF
TRBJ2-7,14,.,TRBV5-1,TGCGCCAGCAGCTTGGCTACAGACTCCTACGAGCAGTACTTC,CASSLATDSYEQYF
TRBJ1-5,16,.,TRBV28,TGTGCCAGCAGTTTACGGTTCCGGGGTGCCAATCAGCCCCAGCATTTT,CASSLRFRGANQPQHF
TRBJ2-1,15,.,TRBV11-3,TGTGCCAGCAGCTCCGAGGGCACCCCCTACAATGAGCAGTTCTTC,CASSSEGTPYNEQFF
TRBJ2-1,21,TRBD2,TRBV28,TGTGCCAGCAGTTTGATGGGACTAGCGGGAGGGCTTAAGAGCTCCTACAATGAGCAGTTCTTC,CASSLMGLAGGLKSSYNEQFF
TRBJ1-1,14,TRBD1,TRBV7-9,TGTGCCAGCAGCAAGGACAGGGGAAACACTGAAGCTTTCTTT,CASSKDRGNTEAFF
TRBJ1-1,15,.,TRBV28,TGTGCCAGCAGTCCTACGAGGACAGTGAACACTGAAGCTTTCTTT,CASSPTRTVNTEAFF
TRBJ2-7,15,TRBD1,TRBV25-1,TGTGCCAGCATACCGGGACAGGGGGCCTCCTACGAGCAGTACTTC,CASIPGQGASYEQYF
TRBJ2-2,17,TRBD2,TRBV5-1,TGCGCCAGCAGCCGTATCCAGTCTTCGGGAGGGGCCGGGGAGCTGTTTTTT,CASSRIQSSGGAGELFF
TRBJ1-2,15,.,TRBV6-5,TGTGCCAGCAGTTACTCGGCGGCGGGGCGCGGGGGCTACACCTTC,CASSYSAAGRGGYTF
TRBJ2-7,16,.,TRBV4-1,TGCGCCAGCAGCCAAGATCGCAGAGAGGTGGACTACGAGCAGTACTTC,CASSQDRREVDYEQYF
TRBJ2-7,12,.,TRBV29-1,TGCAGCGTTGGCTCTCCTAGATACGAGCAGTACTTC,CSVGSPRYEQYF
TRBJ2-2,15,.,TRBV5-1,TGCGCCAGCAGCTTGGGAGACAGGCACACCGGGGAGCTGTTTTTT,CASSLGDRHTGELFF
TRBJ2-2,14,.,TRBV30,TGTGCCTGGCCCAGGCGGGAAGGAACCGGGGAGCTGTTTTTT,CAWPRREGTGELFF
TRBJ1-2,14,.,TRBV5-4,TGTGCCAGCAGCCCACAGGGCCCTGGCTATGGCTACACCTTC,CASSPQGPGYGYTF
TRBJ2-7,14,TRBD2,TRBV19,TGTGCCAGTAGTAAAGCGGGGGGCCTCTACGAGCAGTACTTC,CASSKAGGLYEQYF
TRBJ1-3,14,.,TRBV6-5,TGTGCCAGCAGAGAACCAGGGGTGGCGGACACCATATATTTT,CASREPGVADTIYF
TRBJ1-6,17,TRBD1,TRBV4-1,TGCGCCAGCAGCCAGGGGGGACAGGGATCCTATAATTCACCCCTCCACTTT,CASSQGGQGSYNSPLHF
TRBJ2-3,14,.,TRBV19,TGTGCCAGTAGTATAACACAGGGAACAGATACGCAGTATTTT,CASSITQGTDTQYF
TRBJ2-3,16,TRBD2,TRBV4-1,TGCGCCAGCAGCCAAGAGGCTAGCGGGGTGACAGATACGCAGTATTTT,CASSQEASGVTDTQYF
TRBJ2-2,14,.,TRBV7-9,TGTGCCAGCAGTTCCAACAGTGGGTCCGGGGAGCTGTTTTTT,CASSSNSGSGELFF
TRBJ1-2,15,TRBD1,TRBV6-1,TGTGCCAGCACCCATCCTCCGGGACAGTCATATGGCTACACCTTC,CASTHPPGQSYGYTF
TRBJ1-6,13,TRBD1,TRBV5-4,TGTGCGGCAGCGTTGGACAGGGATTCACCCCTCCACTTT,CAAALDRDSPLHF
TRBJ1-4,15,.,TRBV9,TGTGCCAGCAGCGTAGAGGAGGGGAGGAATGAAAAACTGTTTTTT,CASSVEEGRNEKLFF
TRBJ1-2,15,.,TRBV7-2,TGTGCCAGCAGCTTAGCGTCTGGAAGGGGGTATGGCTACACCTTC,CASSLASGRGYGYTF
TRBJ2-1,14,TRBD1,TRBV19,TGTGCCAGTAGTGCCGTGGACAGGAACAATGAGCAGTTCTTC,CASSAVDRNNEQFF